The clone carrying this T cell receptor beta chain was seen a few times. The data derive from a study of blood T cell repertoires in COVID-19. Across the whole study: The United States, Italy and Spain provided the acute and convalescent COVID-19 samples. The cDNA or gDNA used as material had been derived from T cells, B-cell-depleted T cells, or PBMCs.

As processed by the authors: Amplification with reference gene primers provided the estimates of nucleated cell counts. Sequencing was performed with immunoSEQ multiplex PCR; in TCRdb, only in-frame clones are kept and a portion is missing. The V and J calls and clone size are taken from that table; D and trimming were inferred from the DNA. The sample carries 150,000 to 200,000 clones, 85% recorded once. It was during active infection that Seattle patients were enrolled and then longitudinally followed. V shed 4 bases and J shed 4 bases, with 10 bases lying between them. The CDR3 consists of 13 residues. Germline-derived CDR1 and CDR2 are SGHAT and FQNNGV.

Material for sequencing was peripheral blood. The chain uses TRBV11-2 and TRBJ1-1; no clear D. This TCR was sampled from a woman older than 75 with COVID-19, enrolled during active disease. CDR3 coding DNA: TGTGCCAGCAGCTCTCAGGCGGGCACTGAAGCTTTCTTT. It translates to CASSSQAGTEAFF.